Presented here are 17 T cell receptor beta chains from one specimen sequenced in a study of cytomegalovirus exposure and HLA in healthy donors. It was with 60 Vbeta and 13 Jbeta primers that the PCR ran. Profiled with immunoSEQ multiplex PCR; TCRdb holds only in-frame clones, not every one. The table lists some 110,000 clones, 60% to 80% of them singletons. Source material: PBMCs. The receptors were gathered from a man aged 55-75 years in good health and CMV-seropositive.

This sequence joins TRBV27 and TRBJ1-5; the match to TRBD1 covers 7 bases. The CDR3 is 16 amino acids. V lost 5 bases, J lost 0 bases, and 7 bases stayed unmatched. Germline CDR1 MNHEY, CDR2 SMNVEV (reference sequence). DNA of the CDR3: TGTGCCAGCAGTAACACCGGGACAGCTAGCAATCAGCCCCAGCATTTT. Protein sequence: CASSNTGTASNQPQHF.

V gene TRBV11-3 combines with J gene TRBJ2-7; maybe TRBD1 (5 bases). The CDR3 loop spans 13 amino acids. V gave up 2 bases and J gave up 4 bases, with 9 bases separating them. Germline V gene lookup returns CDR1 SGHNT and CDR2 YENEEA. CDR3 DNA: TGTGCCAGCAGCTTACAGGGTTCGTACGAGCAGTACTTC. The encoded protein is CASSLQGSYEQYF.

The chain carries TRBV30 and TRBJ1-5; D gene ambiguous. Germline V gene sequence: CDR1 GTSNPN, CDR2 SVGIG (reference sequence). Trimming stripped 2 bases from V and 0 bases from J, with 11 bases between. The CDR3 extends over 15 amino acids. The chain's CDR3 is CAWSSSGNSNQPQHF. The CDR3 nucleotides are TGTGCCTGGAGTTCGAGCGGGAATAGCAATCAGCCCCAGCATTTT.

This chain connects TRBV7-9 to TRBJ1-1; D uncertain. V gave up 2 bases and J gave up 0 bases, with 16 bases separating them. The CDR3 runs to 17 residues. CDR1 SEHNR and CDR2 FQNEAQ come from the germline V gene (reference sequence). CDR3 DNA sequence: TGTGCCAGCAGCTTAAAACCCCCCGGGAGGTTGAACACTGAAGCTTTCTTT. Amino acids: CASSLKPPGRLNTEAFF.

This chain links TRBV6-5 with TRBJ2-1; 16 bases fit TRBD2. The CDR3 loop spans 14 amino acids. Germline V gene lookup returns CDR1 MNHEY and CDR2 SVGAGI. V lost 4 bases to trimming and J lost 14 bases; unmatched junction nucleotides: 5. The CDR3 nucleotides read TGTGCCAGCAGTTCGGGGACTAGCGGGGGGGCAGAGTTCTTC. Its protein is CASSSGTSGGAEFF.

The DNA for the CDR3 is TGTGCCAGTAGTTACGGGAGGGCGTATTCACCCCTCCACTTT. This sequence encodes CASSYGRAYSPLHF. This chain uses TRBV19 with TRBJ1-6; D is uncertain. Germline lookup yields CDR1 LNHDA and CDR2 SQIVND (reference sequence). The CDR3 extends over 14 amino acids. V gave up 5 bases and J gave up 8 bases, with 13 bases separating them. Based on the CDR3 plus reference TRBV19 and TRBJ1-6, the full variable domain is DGGITQSPKYLFRKEGQNVTLSCEQNLNHDAMYWYRQDPGQGLRLIYYSQIVNDFQKGDIAEGYSVSREKKESFPLTVTSAQKNPTAFYLCASSYGRAYSPLHFGNGTRLTVT.

The rearrangement uses TRBV27 and TRBJ1-2, with D hard to call. Between the trimmed V and J ends, which lost 6 bases and 5 bases, there was a span of 7 bases. CDR1 is MNHEY, CDR2 SMNVEV, per germline (reference sequence). The CDR3 extends over 11 amino acids. The CDR3 nucleotides read TGTGCCAGCAGCGGTAGTTATGGCTACACCTTC. Protein: CASSGSYGYTF.

Many counts were recorded for this clone. The V and J genes are TRBV5-8 and TRBJ2-7; 7 bases line up with TRBD1. V was clipped by 1 base and J by 2 bases; unmatched bases: 6. Germline-derived CDR1 and CDR2 are SGHTS and YDEGEE. This CDR3 region has 15 residues. CDR3 nucleotides: TGTGCCAGCAGCTTGCCGGGACAGACCACCTACGAGCAGTACTTC. This sequence encodes CASSLPGQTTYEQYF.

The chain carries TRBV27 and TRBJ2-7; 10 nucleotides align to TRBD1. Looked up from germline, CDR1 is MNHEY and CDR2 is SMNVEV (reference sequence). CDR3 length equals 15 residues. V lost 2 bases to trimming and J lost 2 bases; unmatched junction nucleotides: 3. This chain's CDR3 is CASSLGTGDTYEQYF. The CDR3 nucleotides are TGTGCCAGCAGTTTAGGGACAGGGGATACCTACGAGCAGTACTTC.

The chain has TRBV29-1 and TRBJ2-3; 7 positions agree with TRBD2. Per germline, CDR1 SQVTM and CDR2 ANQGSEA. The CDR3 has 14 residues. Trimming took 5 bases from V and 4 from J; bases not matched to a gene: 9. The CDR3 region has the DNA TGCAGCGTTAAGGATGCGGGGAGGGCAGATACGCAGTATTTT. Encoded protein: CSVKDAGRADTQYF.

V is TRBV5-1 and J is TRBJ1-3; D unresolved. With 0 bases removed from V and 0 bases from J, the gap between germline ends came to 10 bases. The CDR3 totals 16 residues. Germline V lookup: CDR1 SGHRS, CDR2 YFSETQ. The CDR3 spells CASSLGGASSGNTIYF. Here the CDR3 DNA reads TGCGCCAGCAGCTTGGGAGGTGCGAGCTCTGGAAACACCATATATTTT.

The chain joins TRBV28 to TRBJ2-1, with 8 bases lining up with TRBD2. The J segment lost 1 base and the V segment lost 8 bases, leaving 7 bases of the junction unmatched. Germline V CDR1 and CDR2: MDHEN, SYDVKM. The length of the CDR3 is 15 residues. The DNA for the CDR3 is TGTGCCAGCCTGTACGGGGGGGCTTCCTACAATGAGCAGTTCTTC. Protein: CASLYGGASYNEQFF.

In regard to this clone: The same CDR3 also results from other DNA sequences found in this sample. This sequence joins TRBV15 and TRBJ2-1, with TRBD2 matching 9 bases. CDR3 length equals 15 residues. With V trimmed by 1 base and J by 3 bases, 1 base remained unmatched. CDR1 is LNHNV, CDR2 YYDKDF, per germline (reference sequence). This CDR3 reads CATSRGAGGYNEQFF. CDR3 DNA: TGTGCCACCAGCAGAGGAGCGGGAGGCTACAATGAGCAGTTCTTC.

This chain joins TRBV19 and TRBJ2-7; weak D call: TRBD2 (5 bases). The germline V gene encodes CDR1 LNHDA and CDR2 SQIVND (reference sequence). V shed 6 bases and J shed 12 bases, with 18 bases lying between them. CDR3 length: 12 amino acids. In DNA, the CDR3 is TGTGCCAGTAGCTCCCAGCACGGGGTTTCGTACTTC. It is translated as CASSSQHGVSYF.

The table lists this clone with a count of one. The genes are TRBV29-1 and TRBJ2-5; 8 nucleotides match TRBD1. TRBJ2-7 matches the DNA end more closely, so the J call is doubtful. CDR1 is SQVTM and CDR2 is ANQGSEA in the germline V gene. This CDR3 is 14 amino acids long. CDR3 sequence reads: CSVLDRGSSYEQYF. The CDR3 DNA is TGCAGCGTCTTAGACAGGGGTAGCTCCTACGAGCAGTACTTC.

This chain links TRBV19 with TRBJ2-1; 15 nucleotides agree with TRBD2. Germline trimming cut 6 bases from V and 9 bases from J; bases unmatched to any gene: 9. The length of the CDR3 is 16 residues. Per germline, CDR1 LNHDA and CDR2 SQIVND (reference sequence). DNA of the CDR3: TGTGCCAGTAGCCGAGGACTAGCGGGGGGGGGTATTGAGCAGTTCTTC. Its translation is CASSRGLAGGGIEQFF.

This chain joins TRBV27 and TRBJ1-4; D unclear. Per germline, CDR1 MNHEY and CDR2 SMNVEV (reference sequence). Trimming removed 6 bases at V and 0 bases at J, with 11 bases between. The CDR3 length is 15 residues. The CDR3 loop reads CASRGSIATNEKLFF. The DNA for the CDR3 is TGTGCCAGCAGGGGCAGCATTGCAACTAATGAAAAACTGTTTTTT.